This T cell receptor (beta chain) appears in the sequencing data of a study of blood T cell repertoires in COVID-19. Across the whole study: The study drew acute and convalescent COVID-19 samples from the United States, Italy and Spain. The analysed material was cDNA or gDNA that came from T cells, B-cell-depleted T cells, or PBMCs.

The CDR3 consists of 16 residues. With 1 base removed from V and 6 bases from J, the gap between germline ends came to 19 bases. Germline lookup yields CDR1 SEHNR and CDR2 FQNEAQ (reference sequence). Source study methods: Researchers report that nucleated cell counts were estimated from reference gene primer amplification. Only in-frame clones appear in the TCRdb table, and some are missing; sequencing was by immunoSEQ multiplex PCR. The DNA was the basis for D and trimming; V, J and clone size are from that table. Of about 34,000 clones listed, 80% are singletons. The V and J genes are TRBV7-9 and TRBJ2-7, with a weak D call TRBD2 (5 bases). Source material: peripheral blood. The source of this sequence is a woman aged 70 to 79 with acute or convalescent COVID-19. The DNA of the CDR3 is TGTGCCAGCAGCTTAGATCTAGCAGGATCGGCTGGCGAGCAGTACTTC. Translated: CASSLDLAGSAGEQYF.